This T cell receptor (beta chain) is from a study of shared clonotypes between healthy human individuals. In germline, CDR1 is SGHTA, CDR2 FQGTGA. V lost 4 bases, J lost 7 bases, and 17 bases lay in between. The CDR3 is 15 amino acids. In the case of this clone: As yet, its antigen is unknown.

Study-level findings and limits: The authors sampled blood alone, and tissue repertoires likely differ.

Assay used: immunoSEQ multiplex PCR; TCRdb lists only in-frame clones, some missing. The table includes about 460,000 clones, roughly three quarters detected once. The clonotype originates from a middle-aged woman in good health. Some clones in this sample may be carry-over from other donors' samples. V is TRBV7-3 and J is TRBJ2-1; D unresolved. Sequenced material: PBMCs. CDR3 coding DNA: TGTGCCAGCAGCTCCCGAGAAGCGAGTGGGAATGAGCAGTTCTTC. This encodes CASSSREASGNEQFF.